The clone carrying this TCR beta chain was detected only a few times. In germline, CDR1 is MNHNS, CDR2 SASEGT. Between the trimmed V and J ends, which lost 8 bases and 7 bases, there was a span of 18 bases. CDR3 size: 15 residues. These data originate in a study of CD8 T cells in ankylosing spondylitis. TCRdb itself ran the 5' RACE reads through MiXCR, one entry per CDR3 protein. The table has 200,000 to 300,000 distinct CDR3 sequences, roughly 8.2% seen once. Sequencing was done on a sample of blood, either unsorted or a sorted T cell fraction (not recorded which). J is TRBJ1-6 and V is TRBV6-1; unclear D gene. The sequence was obtained from a female donor with ankylosing spondylitis or in good health (not recorded which). This CDR3 is CASGPHSTSNSPLHF. The DNA of the CDR3 is TGTGCCAGCGGGCCTCACTCTACTTCCAATTCACCCCTCCACTTT.